A selection of T cell receptor beta chains follows, all from one sample in a study of T-cell reconstitution after alpha-beta-depleted transplantation in children. Using its own MiXCR run on the PCR reads, TCRdb lists one record per CDR3 protein. Counted here are some 830,000 distinct CDR3 sequences, approximately 15% occurring once; the ten biggest clones make up just under 5%. The starting material was PBMCs, mostly from graft donor cells, obtained 360 days after TCRalphabeta/CD19-depleted stem cell transplant. All receptors derive from a male patient aged 10 to 17 who had a stem cell transplant for acute lymphoblastic leukemia, so the T cells may come from the graft donor. Each CDR3 is given with its conserved first and last residue. Fields, in order: clone size, V gene, J gene, D gene, CDR3 protein, CDR3 DNA. D genes are given only for firm matches. The size field is filled for only some rows; it gives once, few, many or a size class.

.,TRBV7-9,TRBJ2-7,.,CASSLGFRGRSYEQYF,TGTGCCAGCAGCTTAGGATTTCGGGGTCGCTCCTACGAGCAGTACTTC
few,TRBV5-1,TRBJ1-1,.,CASSQLRGYTEAFF,TGCGCCAGCAGCCAACTCAGGGGATACACTGAAGCTTTCTTT
many,TRBV7-9,TRBJ2-3,.,CASSLPVTSTDTQYF,TGTGCCAGCAGCTTACCGGTGACTAGCACAGATACGCAGTATTTT
few,TRBV5-6,TRBJ2-1,.,CASSSSHEQFF,TGTGCCAGCAGCTCGAGCCATGAGCAGTTCTTC
.,TRBV5-1,TRBJ2-3,.,CASRSRTTHTDTQYF,TGCGCCAGCAGATCGAGAACGACCCACACAGATACGCAGTATTTT
.,TRBV3-1,TRBJ2-3,.,CASSQDHPMGTDTQYF,TGTGCCAGCAGCCAAGATCACCCGATGGGCACAGATACGCAGTATTTT
.,TRBV7-9,TRBJ2-7,TRBD2,CASSSLAEGSYEQYF,TGTGCCAGCAGCTCACTAGCGGAGGGTAGCTACGAGCAGTACTTC
few,TRBV9,TRBJ2-5,TRBD2,CASSVTGVGGETQYF,TGTGCCAGCAGCGTTACAGGTGTGGGGGGGGAGACCCAGTACTTC
many,TRBV25-1,TRBJ1-1,.,CASSEYEEAFF,TGTGCCAGCAGTGAATACGAAGAGGCTTTCTTT
few,TRBV5-1,TRBJ2-7,TRBD2,CASSTWTSDYEQYF,TGCGCCAGCAGCACCTGGACTAGCGACTACGAGCAGTACTTC
.,TRBV7-3,TRBJ1-1,TRBD1,CASSLTMGQVASMNTEAFF,TGTGCCAGCAGCTTAACTATGGGACAGGTGGCGTCAATGAACACTGAAGCTTTCTTT
.,TRBV27,TRBJ2-1,.,CASKVLSVSNSYNEQFF,TGTGCCAGCAAAGTGCTTAGTGTCAGCAACTCCTACAATGAGCAGTTCTTC
.,TRBV4-1,TRBJ1-3,.,CASSPWAGDGNTIYF,TGCGCCAGCAGCCCCTGGGCAGGGGATGGAAACACCATATATTTT
few,TRBV7-9,TRBJ2-7,TRBD2,CASSLAVAGGYEQYF,TGTGCCAGCAGCTTAGCGGTAGCGGGAGGCTACGAGCAGTACTTC
.,TRBV6-5,TRBJ1-3,.,CASSYSPFISSGNTIYF,TGTGCCAGCAGTTACTCTCCGTTTATTTCCTCTGGAAACACCATATATTTT
few,TRBV5-6,TRBJ2-5,.,CASSLAEGGETQYF,TGTGCCAGCAGCTTGGCAGAAGGAGGAGAGACCCAGTACTTC
few,TRBV7-9,TRBJ2-7,.,CASSLGIHEQYF,TGCGCCAGCAGCTTGGGGATCCACGAGCAGTACTTC
many,TRBV5-1,TRBJ2-5,.,CASSFQGEGETQYF,TGCGCCAGCAGCTTCCAGGGCGAAGGAGAGACCCAGTACTTC
.,TRBV29-1,TRBJ2-7,.,CSVEKVPGREQYF,TGCAGCGTAGAAAAGGTACCAGGGCGGGAGCAGTACTTC
.,TRBV24-1,TRBJ2-2,.,CATSAPDATGELFF,TGTGCCACCAGTGCCCCGGACGCCACCGGGGAGCTGTTTTTT
many,TRBV7-2,TRBJ2-7,TRBD2,CASSSSGGPYEQYF,TGTGCCAGCAGCTCTAGCGGGGGACCCTACGAGCAGTACTTC
many,TRBV7-3,TRBJ2-5,TRBD2,CASGRGGRAETQYF,TGTGCCAGCGGAAGGGGCGGGAGAGCAGAGACCCAGTACTTC
few,TRBV27,TRBJ1-6,.,CASRRSPGAAPSPLHF,TGTGCCAGCAGGAGATCCCCTGGGGCAGCCCCCTCACCCCTCCACTTT
.,TRBV16,TRBJ2-1,TRBD2,CASSLLGGGSYNEQFF,TGTGCCAGCAGCCTTCTGGGGGGGGGTTCCTACAATGAGCAGTTCTTC
.,TRBV4-1,TRBJ1-2,.,CASSQDSWTAPGDGYTF,TGCGCCAGCAGCCAAGATTCGTGGACTGCCCCCGGTGATGGCTACACCTTC
few,TRBV20-1,TRBJ2-4,TRBD2,CSARGGGSNIQYF,TGCAGTGCTAGAGGGGGGGGTAGCAACATTCAGTACTTC
few,TRBV4-2,TRBJ2-7,TRBD2,CASSPWTSGYEQYF,TGTGCCAGCTCCCCTTGGACTAGCGGCTACGAGCAGTACTTC
.,TRBV5-5,TRBJ2-2,TRBD1,CASSPWGTGSIGELFF,TGTGCCAGCAGCCCCTGGGGGACAGGGAGTATCGGGGAGCTGTTTTTT
.,TRBV29-1,TRBJ2-7,.,CSVRRAGTLDEQYF,TGCAGCGTTCGCCGAGCCGGGACCTTGGACGAGCAGTACTTC
few,TRBV13,TRBJ2-2,.,CASSLSGATGELFF,TGTGCCAGCAGCTTGTCAGGGGCCACCGGGGAGCTGTTTTTT
few,TRBV19,TRBJ2-1,TRBD2,CASSPPFPGGPHNEQFF,TGTGCCAGTAGTCCCCCCTTCCCGGGAGGGCCCCACAATGAGCAGTTCTTC
few,TRBV7-8,TRBJ2-5,.,CASRQRVGTYQETQYF,TGTGCCAGCAGACAAAGGGTTGGGACTTACCAAGAGACCCAGTACTTC
few,TRBV5-1,TRBJ2-3,TRBD2,CASSLDAGVIDTQYF,TGCGCCAGCAGCTTGGACGCGGGAGTGATAGATACGCAGTATTTT
.,TRBV7-3,TRBJ2-1,.,CASSPGAGLTYNEQFF,TGTGCCAGCAGCCCAGGGGCGGGACTAACATACAATGAGCAGTTCTTC
few,TRBV10-3,TRBJ2-7,TRBD2,CAIAISSGDYEQYF,TGTGCCATCGCAATCTCTAGCGGGGACTACGAGCAGTACTTC
few,TRBV24-1,TRBJ2-5,TRBD2,CATSDGGLAGGETQYF,TGTGCCACCAGTGATGGGGGACTAGCGGGAGGAGAGACCCAGTACTTC
few,TRBV30,TRBJ2-7,TRBD2,CAWSRLAGYEQYF,TGTGCCTGGTCGCGACTAGCGGGCTACGAGCAGTACTTC
.,TRBV7-3,TRBJ2-1,TRBD2,CASSLIDGGRQGNEQFF,TGTGCCAGCAGCTTAATCGATGGCGGGAGGCAGGGCAATGAGCAGTTCTTC
few,TRBV7-9,TRBJ2-7,TRBD2,CASSWTSYEQYF,TGTGCCAGCAGCTGGACTAGCTACGAGCAGTACTTC
many,TRBV9,TRBJ2-7,TRBD2,CASSPLAGIVYEQYF,TGTGCCAGCAGCCCGCTAGCGGGGATTGTGTACGAGCAGTACTTC